This T cell receptor (beta chain) derives from a study of T-cell memory formation after mild COVID-19. Study information: Largely, the TCR clusters proved donor specific. Study findings and constraints: Pre-infection memory already had some responding clones, implying cross-reactive memory joined. Contracting CD4+ clones were located mainly in CM and EM, and CD8+ clones in EMRA. Clones that contracted from day 15 to 85 were balanced CD4/CD8, while later expanders leaned CD4+.

This CDR3 has 14 amino acids. Germline values: CDR1 SEHNR, CDR2 FQNEAQ (reference sequence). J gave up 9 bases and V 5 bases, and 11 bases lay outside the gene matches. On this clonotype itself: The antigen is undetermined.

TCRdb fed the 5' RACE reads into MiXCR, producing one record per CDR3 protein. The sample holds almost 550,000 distinct CDR3 sequences; approximately 20% are singletons and the top ten take around 13%. The sequence was obtained from an adult woman who had mild COVID-19 (a few samples of this study predate the infection). Cell type and time point are not known. The specimen sequenced was PBMCs or a T cell subset sorted from them (not recorded which). The chain employs TRBV7-9 and TRBJ2-7; the match to TRBD1 covers 9 bases. This CDR3 reads CASSTGGDRVTQYF. CDR3 coding DNA: TGTGCCAGCAGCACCGGAGGGGACAGGGTAACGCAGTACTTC.